The T cell receptor beta chain under discussion was sequenced for a study of OX40 agonist ivuxolimab in advanced cancers. Study-level background: The costimulatory receptor OX40 (CD134) was targeted by ivuxolimab, a fully human IgG2 agonistic monoclonal antibody. Intravenous ivuxolimab was administered to patients every 2 weeks at six dose levels: 0.01, 0.1, 0.3, 1.5, 3 and 10 mg/kg. Of the approximately 50 dose-escalation patients, hepatocellular carcinoma was present in approximately 20, melanoma in approximately 15, renal cell carcinoma in 9 and head and neck cancer in 9. The dose-escalation cohort was almost 85% male with a mean age of approximately 59 years, ranging from roughly 23 to 79. Prior anti-PD-1, anti-PD-L1 or anti-CTLA-4 therapy was permitted, and checkpoint inhibitors had been received by under 50% of dose-escalation patients. Partial responses were achieved by three dose-escalation patients, of whom one had hepatocellular carcinoma and two had cutaneous melanoma. Peripheral TCRbeta sequencing aimed to test whether ivuxolimab altered TCR sequence diversity and caused clonal T-cell expansion. The paper reports the monotherapy dose-escalation portion (N of about 52 patients) of the phase I ivuxolimab trial. What the authors observed across the whole study: On average, CD8+ T cells showed more expanded clones than CD4+ T cells after ivuxolimab. In the 0.1-3.0 mg/kg groups, partial responders had among the lowest normalized peripheral clonal expansion, particularly in CD8+ T cells. The antigen specificity of the peripheral T cells that underwent clonal expansion was not determined. Low levels of normalized T-cell clonal expansion were also seen in some nonresponding patients. Clonal expansion of both CD4+ and CD8+ blood T cells was observed from baseline to week 6 at doses 0.1 to 3.0 mg/kg.

V gives up 5 bases and J gives up 1 base, and the segment between their germline ends measures 24 bases. The CDR3 covers 18 residues, taking in both the cysteine and the phenylalanine. Of all the DNA, just the CDR3 is kept, 54 bases in frame from base 1. From the germline V gene (reference sequence), CDR1 is LNHDA and CDR2 is SQIVND. For sequencing of the TCRbeta CDR3 region, genomic DNA was extracted from the sorted cells. The immunoSEQ Assay was used for sequencing of TCRbeta CDR3 regions. Drawn from immuneACCESS, this table holds only the in-frame rearrangements with V and J called that TCRdb kept. Clones are partly lost; checked studies trace under half to an unresolved V gene and leave the rest unexplained. The sample contains about 31,000 clones, approximately 86% of them found a single time. The biggest ten clones account for approximately 33% of the sample. As concerns this clone: Its recognized antigen is unknown. Base qualities are not recorded, but no much larger clone differs from it by a single base.

The trial excluded patients who had a history of autoimmune disease or were on systemic immunosuppression. Peripheral blood for TCR sequencing was collected from all dose cohorts at baseline, on cycle 4 day 1, and on cycle 7 day 1. Samples came from an open-label, multicenter, first-in-human phase I dose-escalation trial of ivuxolimab. Adults with locally advanced or metastatic melanoma, renal cell carcinoma, hepatocellular carcinoma or head and neck squamous cell carcinoma were enrolled in the trial. Before TCR sequencing, CD4+ T cells and CD8+ T cells from peripheral blood were sorted into separate populations.

The sequencing here drew on CD4+ or CD8+ T cells sorted from blood, taken in a trial of the OX40 agonist ivuxolimab. Recombination joined TRBV19 with TRBJ2-7; TRBD2 is possibly the D segment (6 matching bases). The TCR comes from an adult with an advanced solid tumor such as melanoma, head and neck, liver or kidney cancer. This receptor has the CDR3 CASSPWMSGGVLSYEQYF. DNA sequence: TGTGCCAGTAGTCCGTGGATGTCCGGAGGGGTCCTTTCCTACGAGCAGTACTTC.